The sequence of this TCR beta chain was determined in a study of cytomegalovirus exposure and HLA in healthy donors. Measured with immunoSEQ multiplex PCR; TCRdb has only the in-frame clones, and not every one. The data hold about 74,000 clones, with nearly 95% observed a single time. Whole-study results and caveats: The study designated fewer than 200 TCR beta chains cytomegalovirus-associated.

As for this clone: The antigen remains unidentified.

The CDR3 spans 17 residues. Per germline, CDR1 MGHRA and CDR2 YSYEKL. Trimming pared 0 bases from V and 0 bases from J, leaving 11 bases between. The chain has TRBV4-1 and TRBJ2-2; D might be TRBD1 (6 bases). The sequence came from a man between 18 and 29 years old in good health and CMV-seropositive. Source material: PBMCs. The CDR3 here is CASSQDFGTTNTGELFF. The DNA of the CDR3 is TGCGCCAGCAGCCAAGATTTCGGGACAACGAACACCGGGGAGCTGTTTTTT.